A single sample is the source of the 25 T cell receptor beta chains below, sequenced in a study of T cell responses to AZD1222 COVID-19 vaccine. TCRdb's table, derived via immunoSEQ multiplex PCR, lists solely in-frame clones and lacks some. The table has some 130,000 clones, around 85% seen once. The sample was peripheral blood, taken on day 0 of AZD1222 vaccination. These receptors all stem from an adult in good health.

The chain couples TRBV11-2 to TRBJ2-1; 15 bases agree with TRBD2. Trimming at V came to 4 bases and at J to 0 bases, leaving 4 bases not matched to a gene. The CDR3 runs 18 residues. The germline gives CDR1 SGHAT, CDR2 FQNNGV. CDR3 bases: TGTGCCAGCAGCTCCCGGACTAGCGGGAGGGTCTCCTACAATGAGCAGTTCTTC. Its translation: CASSSRTSGRVSYNEQFF.

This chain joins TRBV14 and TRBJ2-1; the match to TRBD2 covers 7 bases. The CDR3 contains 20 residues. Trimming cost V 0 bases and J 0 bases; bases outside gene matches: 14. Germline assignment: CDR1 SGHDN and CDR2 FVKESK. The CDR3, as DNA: TGTGCCAGCAGCCAAGATGGACGAACTAGCGCCTACCGCTCCTACAATGAGCAGTTCTTC. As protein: CASSQDGRTSAYRSYNEQFF.

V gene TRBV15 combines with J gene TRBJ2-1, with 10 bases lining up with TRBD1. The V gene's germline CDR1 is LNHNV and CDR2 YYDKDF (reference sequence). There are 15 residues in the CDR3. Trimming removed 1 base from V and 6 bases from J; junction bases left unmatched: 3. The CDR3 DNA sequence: TGTGCCACCAGCAGAGCCCGGACAGGGGGCAATGAGCAGTTCTTC. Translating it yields CATSRARTGGNEQFF.

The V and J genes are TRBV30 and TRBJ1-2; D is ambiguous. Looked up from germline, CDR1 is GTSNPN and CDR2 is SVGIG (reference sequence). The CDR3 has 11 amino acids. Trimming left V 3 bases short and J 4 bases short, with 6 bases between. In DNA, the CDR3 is TGTGCCTGGAGGATATCCTATGGCTACACCTTC. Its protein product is CAWRISYGYTF.

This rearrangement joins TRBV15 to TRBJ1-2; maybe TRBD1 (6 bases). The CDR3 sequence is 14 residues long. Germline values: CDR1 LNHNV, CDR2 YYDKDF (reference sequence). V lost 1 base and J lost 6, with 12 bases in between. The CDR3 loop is CATSRGQALDGYTF. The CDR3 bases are TGTGCCACCAGCAGAGGACAGGCATTGGATGGCTACACCTTC.

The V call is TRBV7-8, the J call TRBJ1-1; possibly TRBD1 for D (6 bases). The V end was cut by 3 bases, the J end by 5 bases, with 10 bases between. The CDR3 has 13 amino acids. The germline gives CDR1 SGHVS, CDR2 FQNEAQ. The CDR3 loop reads CASSFGGQTEAFF. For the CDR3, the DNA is TGTGCCAGCAGCTTCGGAGGACAGACTGAAGCTTTCTTT. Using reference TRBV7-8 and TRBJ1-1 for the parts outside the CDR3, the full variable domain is GAGVSQSPRYKVAKRGQDVALRCDPISGHVSLFWYQQALGQGPEFLTYFQNEAQLDKSGLPSDRFFAERPEGSVSTLKIQRTQQEDSAVYLCASSFGGQTEAFFGQGTRLTVV.

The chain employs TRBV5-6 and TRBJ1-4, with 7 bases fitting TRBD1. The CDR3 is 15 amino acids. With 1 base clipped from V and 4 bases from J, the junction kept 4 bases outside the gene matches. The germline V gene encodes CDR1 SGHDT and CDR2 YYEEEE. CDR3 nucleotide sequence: TGTGCCAGCAGCTTGATGGACAGGCGTAATGAAAAACTGTTTTTT. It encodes CASSLMDRRNEKLFF.

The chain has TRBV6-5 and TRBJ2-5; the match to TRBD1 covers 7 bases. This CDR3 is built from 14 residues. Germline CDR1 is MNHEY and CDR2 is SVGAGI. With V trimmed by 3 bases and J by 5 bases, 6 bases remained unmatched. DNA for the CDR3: TGTGCCAGCAGTTATGGTGACAGGGTTGAGACCCAGTACTTC. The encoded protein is CASSYGDRVETQYF.

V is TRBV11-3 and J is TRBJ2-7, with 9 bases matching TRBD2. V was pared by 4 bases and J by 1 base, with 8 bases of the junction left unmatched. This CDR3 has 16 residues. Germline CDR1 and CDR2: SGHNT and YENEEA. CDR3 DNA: TGTGCCAGCAGCTCCGTAGCGGGAGTTATGTCCTACGAGCAGTACTTC. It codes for CASSSVAGVMSYEQYF.

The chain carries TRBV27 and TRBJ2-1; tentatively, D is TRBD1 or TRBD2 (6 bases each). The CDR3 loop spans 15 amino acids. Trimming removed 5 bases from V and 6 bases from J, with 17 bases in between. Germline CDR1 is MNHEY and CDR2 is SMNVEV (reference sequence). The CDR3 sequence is CASSPSWGAGNEQFF. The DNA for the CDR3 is TGTGCCAGCAGTCCGTCGTGGGGGGCGGGCAATGAGCAGTTCTTC.

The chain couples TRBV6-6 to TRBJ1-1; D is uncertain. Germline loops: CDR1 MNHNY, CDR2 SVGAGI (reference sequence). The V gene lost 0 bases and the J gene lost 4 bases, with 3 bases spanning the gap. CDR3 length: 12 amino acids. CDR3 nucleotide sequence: TGTGCCAGCAGTTACTCGTTCACTGAAGCTTTCTTT. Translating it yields CASSYSFTEAFF.

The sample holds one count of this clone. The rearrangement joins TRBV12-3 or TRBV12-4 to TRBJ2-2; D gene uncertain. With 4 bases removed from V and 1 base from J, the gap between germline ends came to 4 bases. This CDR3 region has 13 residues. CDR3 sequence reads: CASSSLNTGELFF. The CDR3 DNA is TGTGCCAGCAGTTCCCTGAACACCGGGGAGCTGTTTTTT.

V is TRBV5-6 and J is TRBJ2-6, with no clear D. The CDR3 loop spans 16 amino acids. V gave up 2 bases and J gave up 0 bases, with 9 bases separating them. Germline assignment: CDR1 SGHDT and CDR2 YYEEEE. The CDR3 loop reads CASSLWKRSGANVLTF. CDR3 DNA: TGTGCCAGCAGCTTATGGAAGCGCTCTGGGGCCAACGTCCTGACTTTC.

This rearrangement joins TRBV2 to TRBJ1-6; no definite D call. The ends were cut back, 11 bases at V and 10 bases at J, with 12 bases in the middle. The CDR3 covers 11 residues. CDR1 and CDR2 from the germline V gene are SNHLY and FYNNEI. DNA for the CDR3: TGTGCCGGATCACTCCAGTCACCCCTCCACTTT. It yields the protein CAGSLQSPLHF. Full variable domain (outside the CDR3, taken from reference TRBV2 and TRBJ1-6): EPEVTQTPSHQVTQMGQEVILRCVPISNHLYFYWYRQILGQKVEFLVSFYNNEISEKSEIFDDQFSVERPDGSNFTLKIRSTKLEDSAMYFCAGSLQSPLHFGNGTRLTVT.

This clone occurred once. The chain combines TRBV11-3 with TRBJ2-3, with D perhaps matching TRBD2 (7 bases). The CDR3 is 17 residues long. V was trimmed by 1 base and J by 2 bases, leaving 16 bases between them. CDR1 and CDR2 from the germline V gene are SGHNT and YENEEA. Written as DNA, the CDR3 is TGTGCCAGCAGCTTAGGTCTTTCGGGGGGCCACACAGATACGCAGTATTTT. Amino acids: CASSLGLSGGHTDTQYF.

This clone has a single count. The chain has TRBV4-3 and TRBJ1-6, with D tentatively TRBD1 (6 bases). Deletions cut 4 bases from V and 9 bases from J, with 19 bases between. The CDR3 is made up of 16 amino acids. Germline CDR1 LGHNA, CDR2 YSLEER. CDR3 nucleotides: TGCGCCAGCAGCCTCGTTCAGGACAGTCCTACTTCACCCCTCCACTTT. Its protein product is CASSLVQDSPTSPLHF.

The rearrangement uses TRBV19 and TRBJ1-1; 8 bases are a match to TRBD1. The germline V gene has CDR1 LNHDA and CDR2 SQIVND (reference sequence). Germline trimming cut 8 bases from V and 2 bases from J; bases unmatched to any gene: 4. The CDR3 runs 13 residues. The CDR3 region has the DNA TGTGCCAGTCGGGACAGGTCTAACACTGAAGCTTTCTTT. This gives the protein CASRDRSNTEAFF.

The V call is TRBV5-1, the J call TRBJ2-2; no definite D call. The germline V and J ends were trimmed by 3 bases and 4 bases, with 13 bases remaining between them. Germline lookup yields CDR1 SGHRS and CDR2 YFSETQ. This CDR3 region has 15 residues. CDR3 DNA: TGCGCCAGCAGCTCCCTCGTCGGGCCCACCGGGGAGCTGTTTTTT. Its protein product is CASSSLVGPTGELFF. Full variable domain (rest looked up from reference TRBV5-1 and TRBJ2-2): KAGVTQTPRYLIKTRGQQVTLSCSPISGHRSVSWYQQTPGQGLQFLFEYFSETQRNKGNFPGRFSGRQFSNSRSEMNVSTLELGDSALYLCASSSLVGPTGELFFGEGSRLTVL.

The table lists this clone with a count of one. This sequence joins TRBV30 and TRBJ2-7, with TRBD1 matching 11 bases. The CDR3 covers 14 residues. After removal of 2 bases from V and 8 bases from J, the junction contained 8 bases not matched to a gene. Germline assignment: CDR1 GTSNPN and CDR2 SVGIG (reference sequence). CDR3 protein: CAWSSPGQGAKQYF. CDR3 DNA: TGTGCCTGGAGTAGTCCCGGACAGGGGGCTAAGCAGTACTTC.

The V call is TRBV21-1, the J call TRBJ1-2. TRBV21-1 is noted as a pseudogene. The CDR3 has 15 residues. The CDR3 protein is CASSTTSGDSHGYTF. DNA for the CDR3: TGTGCCAGCAGCACCACAAGTGGGGATTCTCATGGCTACACCTTC.

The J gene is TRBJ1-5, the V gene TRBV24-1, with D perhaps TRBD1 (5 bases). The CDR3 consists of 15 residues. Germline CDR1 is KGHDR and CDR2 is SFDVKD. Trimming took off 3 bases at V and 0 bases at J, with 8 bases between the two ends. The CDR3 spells CATSDGDGSNQPQHF. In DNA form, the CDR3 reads TGTGCCACCAGTGATGGGGACGGTAGCAATCAGCCCCAGCATTTT.

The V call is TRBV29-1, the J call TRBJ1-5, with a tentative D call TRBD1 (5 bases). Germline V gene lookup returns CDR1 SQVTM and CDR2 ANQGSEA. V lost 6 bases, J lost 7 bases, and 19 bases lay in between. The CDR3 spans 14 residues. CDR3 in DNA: TGCAGCGTGACAGAGTCTGTATCCGGCCAGCCCCAGCATTTT. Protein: CSVTESVSGQPQHF.

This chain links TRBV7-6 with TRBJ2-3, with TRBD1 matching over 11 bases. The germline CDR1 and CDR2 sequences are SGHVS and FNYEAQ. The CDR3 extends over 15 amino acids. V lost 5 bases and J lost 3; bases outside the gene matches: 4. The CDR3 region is CASSRGQGGTDTQYF. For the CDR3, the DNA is TGTGCCAGCAGCAGGGGACAGGGGGGAACAGATACGCAGTATTTT.

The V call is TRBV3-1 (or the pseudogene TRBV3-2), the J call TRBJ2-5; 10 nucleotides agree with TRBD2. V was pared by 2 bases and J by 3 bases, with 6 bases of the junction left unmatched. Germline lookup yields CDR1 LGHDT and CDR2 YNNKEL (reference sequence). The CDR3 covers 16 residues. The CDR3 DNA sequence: TGTGCCAGCAGCCAAAATAGCGGGGGGCCCGAAGAGACCCAGTACTTC. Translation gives CASSQNSGGPEETQYF.

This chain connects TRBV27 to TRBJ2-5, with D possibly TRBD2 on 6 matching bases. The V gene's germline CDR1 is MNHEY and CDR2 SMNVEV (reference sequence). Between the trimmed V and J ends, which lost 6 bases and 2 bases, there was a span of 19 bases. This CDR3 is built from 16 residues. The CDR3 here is CASSRDGLSGQETQYF. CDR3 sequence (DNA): TGTGCCAGCAGCCGGGACGGACTAAGCGGGCAAGAGACCCAGTACTTC.